A single sample gave rise to the 2 T cell receptor beta chains below, sequenced in a study of T cells in Graves' hyperthyroidism and ophthalmopathy. TCR beta CDR3 regions were amplified from RNA. TCR CDR3 underwent first-round RT-PCR with the HTBI primer set. TCRdb used MiXCR to reprocess the multiplex PCR reads, holding one entry per CDR3 protein. Of more than 350,000 distinct CDR3 sequences in the sample, approximately 16% were seen once. Material for sequencing was blood. Receptors were obtained from an older woman with Graves' ophthalmopathy.

In its sample, this clonotype was seen many times. V is TRBV28 and J is TRBJ2-3; a weak D match, TRBD1 (5 bases). V was pared by 6 bases and J by 4 bases, with 8 bases between. The CDR3 is 12 residues long. CDR1 MDHEN and CDR2 SYDVKM come from the germline V gene. As DNA, the CDR3 is TGTGCCAGCAGCAAACAGGCAGATACGCAGTATTTT. Residues: CASSKQADTQYF.

This clonotype was picked up a small number of times. V usage is TRBV10-3 and J usage is TRBJ2-1; D may correspond to TRBD1 or TRBD2 (6 bases each). Germline V gene data show CDR1 as ENHRY and CDR2 as SYGVKD. Trimming cost V 6 bases and J 7 bases, with 19 bases left between them. This CDR3 contains 15 residues. The CDR3 bases are TGTGCCATCAGGTTAGGGGGAGAGGGAGGTAATGAGCAGTTCTTC. Its protein product is CAIRLGGEGGNEQFF.